This T cell receptor (beta chain) comes out of a study of beta chain features in type 1 diabetes. Whole-study results and caveats: All four CD4+ subsets of Type 1 diabetes patients contained TCRB CDR3s that were moderately but significantly shorter. Across patients, naive, central memory and Treg TCRB repertoires exhibited apparently greater similarity than was observed across healthy donors.

CDR3 length: 13 residues. J lost 9 bases, V lost 5 bases, and 7 bases had no gene match. The V gene's germline CDR1 is SGHTA and CDR2 FQGNSA. Sequencing targeted expressed TCRB transcripts, as all isolated RNA had been reverse transcribed. Profiled with immunoSEQ multiplex PCR; TCRdb holds only in-frame clones, not every one. The sample includes 250,000 to 350,000 clones, approximately 14% of them seen just once. Comments on this clone: As yet, its antigen is unknown.

Sample: naive CD4+ T cells from blood. The source of this sequence is a young man with type 1 diabetes. The chain is built from TRBV7-2 and TRBJ2-7, with TRBD2 matching over 10 bases. In DNA, the CDR3 is TGTGCCAGCAGCCCCAGGACTAGCGGTGTGCAGTACTTC. Amino acid sequence: CASSPRTSGVQYF.